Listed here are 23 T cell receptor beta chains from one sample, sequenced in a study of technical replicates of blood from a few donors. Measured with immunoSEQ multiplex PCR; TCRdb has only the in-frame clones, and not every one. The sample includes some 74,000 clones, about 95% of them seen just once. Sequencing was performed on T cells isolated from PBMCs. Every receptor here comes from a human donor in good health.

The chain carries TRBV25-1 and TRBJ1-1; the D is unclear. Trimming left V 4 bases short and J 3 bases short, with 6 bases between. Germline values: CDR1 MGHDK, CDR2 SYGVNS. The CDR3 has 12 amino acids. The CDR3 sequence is CASSVVDTEAFF. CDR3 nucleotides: TGTGCCAGCAGTGTAGTAGACACTGAAGCTTTCTTT.

The CDR3 DNA sequence: TGCGCCAGCAGCTCCATCCATCTAGCAGGGGCTAGCACAGATACGCAGTATTTT. Translated, it gives CASSSIHLAGASTDTQYF. The chain is built from TRBV5-1 and TRBJ2-3, with D possibly being TRBD1 (6 bases). V was pared by 3 bases and J by 0 bases, with 20 bases between. Germline V CDR1 and CDR2: SGHRS, YFSETQ. This CDR3 is 18 amino acids long.

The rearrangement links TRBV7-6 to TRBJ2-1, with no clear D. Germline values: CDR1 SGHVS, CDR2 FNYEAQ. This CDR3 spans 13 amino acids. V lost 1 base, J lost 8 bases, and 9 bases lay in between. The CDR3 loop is CASSLVVFDEQFF. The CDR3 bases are TGTGCCAGCAGCTTAGTAGTTTTCGATGAGCAGTTCTTC.

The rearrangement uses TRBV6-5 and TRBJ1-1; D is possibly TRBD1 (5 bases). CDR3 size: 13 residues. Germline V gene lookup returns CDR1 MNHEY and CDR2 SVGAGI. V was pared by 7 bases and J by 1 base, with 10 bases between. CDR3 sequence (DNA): TGTGCCAGCAATCAGGGCGCGAACACTGAAGCTTTCTTT. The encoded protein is CASNQGANTEAFF.

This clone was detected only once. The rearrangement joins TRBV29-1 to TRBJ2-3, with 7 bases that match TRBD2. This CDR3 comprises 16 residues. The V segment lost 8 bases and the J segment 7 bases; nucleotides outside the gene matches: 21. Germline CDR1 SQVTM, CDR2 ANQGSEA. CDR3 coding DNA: TGCAGCCCCTGGGGAGGGCCGCAACTGGAGCCCCATACGCAGTATTTT. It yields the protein CSPWGGPQLEPHTQYF.

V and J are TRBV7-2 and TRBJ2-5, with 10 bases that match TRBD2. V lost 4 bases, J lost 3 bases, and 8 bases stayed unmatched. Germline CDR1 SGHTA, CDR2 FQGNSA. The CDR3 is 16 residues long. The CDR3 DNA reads TGTGCCAGCAGCTCCCCTAGCGGGAGAAAGGAAGAGACCCAGTACTTC. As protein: CASSSPSGRKEETQYF.

The chain's CDR3 is CASRATGDGYTF. The DNA for the CDR3 is TGTGCCAGCAGGGCCACAGGAGACGGCTACACCTTC. The chain joins TRBV2 to TRBJ1-2; a weak D match, TRBD1 (5 bases). The germline gives CDR1 SNHLY, CDR2 FYNNEI. V lost 6 bases and J 8 bases, leaving 13 bases between the germline ends. CDR3 length equals 12 residues. The variable domain in full, with the rest retrieved from reference TRBV2 and TRBJ1-2, is EPEVTQTPSHQVTQMGQEVILRCVPISNHLYFYWYRQILGQKVEFLVSFYNNEISEKSEIFDDQFSVERPDGSNFTLKIRSTKLEDSAMYFCASRATGDGYTFGSGTRLTVV.

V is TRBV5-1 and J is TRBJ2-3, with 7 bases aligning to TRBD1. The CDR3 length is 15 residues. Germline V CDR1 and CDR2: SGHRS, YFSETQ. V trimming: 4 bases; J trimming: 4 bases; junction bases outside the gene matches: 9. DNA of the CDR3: TGCGCCAGCAGCCGGGACAGCGCACTATCAGATACGCAGTATTTT. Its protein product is CASSRDSALSDTQYF.

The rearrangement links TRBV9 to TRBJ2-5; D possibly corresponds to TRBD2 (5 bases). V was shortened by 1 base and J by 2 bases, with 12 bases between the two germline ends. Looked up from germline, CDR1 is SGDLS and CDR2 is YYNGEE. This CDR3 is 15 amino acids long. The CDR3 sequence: CASSVFQAGQETQYF. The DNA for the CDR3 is TGTGCCAGCAGCGTATTCCAGGCGGGTCAAGAGACCCAGTACTTC.

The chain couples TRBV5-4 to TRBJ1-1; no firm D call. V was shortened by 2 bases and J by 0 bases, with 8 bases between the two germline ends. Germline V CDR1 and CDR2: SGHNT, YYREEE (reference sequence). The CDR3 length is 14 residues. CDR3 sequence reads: CASSFYRVNTEAFF. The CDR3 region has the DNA TGTGCCAGCAGCTTTTACAGAGTGAACACTGAAGCTTTCTTT.

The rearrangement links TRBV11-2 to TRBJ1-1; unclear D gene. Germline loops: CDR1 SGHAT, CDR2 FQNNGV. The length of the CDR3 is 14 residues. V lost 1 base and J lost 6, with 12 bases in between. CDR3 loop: CASSLVPGMSEAFF. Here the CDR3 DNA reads TGTGCCAGCAGCTTAGTGCCAGGAATGTCTGAAGCTTTCTTT.

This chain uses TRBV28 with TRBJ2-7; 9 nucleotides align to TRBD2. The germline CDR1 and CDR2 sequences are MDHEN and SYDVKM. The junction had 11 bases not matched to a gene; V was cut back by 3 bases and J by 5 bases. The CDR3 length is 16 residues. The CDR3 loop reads CASSLGVGGRADEQYF. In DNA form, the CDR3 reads TGTGCCAGCAGTTTGGGTGTTGGCGGGAGGGCCGACGAGCAGTACTTC. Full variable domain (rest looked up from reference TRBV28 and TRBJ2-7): DVKVTQSSRYLVKRTGEKVFLECVQDMDHENMFWYRQDPGLGLRLIYFSYDVKMKEKGDIPEGYSVSREKKERFSLILESASTNQTSMYLCASSLGVGGRADEQYFGPGTRLTVT.

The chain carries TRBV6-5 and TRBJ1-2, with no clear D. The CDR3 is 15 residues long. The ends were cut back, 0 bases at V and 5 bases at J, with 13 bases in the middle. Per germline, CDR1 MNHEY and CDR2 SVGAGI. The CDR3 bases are TGTGCCAGCAGTTACTCCGCCTACTTACCTTATGGCTACACCTTC. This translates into CASSYSAYLPYGYTF.

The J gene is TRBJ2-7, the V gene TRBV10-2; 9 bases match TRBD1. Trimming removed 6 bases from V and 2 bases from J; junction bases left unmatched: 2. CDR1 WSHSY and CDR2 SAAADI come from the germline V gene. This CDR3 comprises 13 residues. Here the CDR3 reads CASRDRGPYEQYF. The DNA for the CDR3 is TGCGCCAGCAGGGACAGGGGACCCTACGAGCAGTACTTC.

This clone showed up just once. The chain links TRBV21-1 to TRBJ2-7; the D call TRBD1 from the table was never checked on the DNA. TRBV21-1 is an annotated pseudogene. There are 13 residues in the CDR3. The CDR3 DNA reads TGTGCCTTTAATCCAGGGGGACTCTACGAGCAGTACTTC. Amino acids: CAFNPGGLYEQYF.

The CDR3 loop is CASSSPGTGALEAFF. The DNA of the CDR3 is TGTGCCAGCAGCTCCCCCGGGACAGGGGCCCTTGAAGCTTTCTTT. The rearrangement links TRBV7-6 to TRBJ1-1; 10 positions agree with TRBD1. V shed 4 bases and J 7 bases; nucleotides not matched to a gene: 9. The CDR3 loop spans 15 amino acids. Germline values: CDR1 SGHVS, CDR2 FNYEAQ.

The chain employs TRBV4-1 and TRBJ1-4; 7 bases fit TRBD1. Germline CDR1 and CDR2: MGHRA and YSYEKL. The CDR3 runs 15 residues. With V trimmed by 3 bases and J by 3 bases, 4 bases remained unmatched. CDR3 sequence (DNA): TGCGCCAGCAGCCAGCCCGACAGGGCTAATGAAAAACTGTTTTTT. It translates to CASSQPDRANEKLFF.

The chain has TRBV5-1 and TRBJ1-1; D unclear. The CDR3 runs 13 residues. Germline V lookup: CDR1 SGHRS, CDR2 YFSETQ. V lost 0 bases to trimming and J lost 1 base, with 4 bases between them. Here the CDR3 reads CASSLDKNTEAFF. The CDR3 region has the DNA TGCGCCAGCAGCTTGGACAAGAACACTGAAGCTTTCTTT.

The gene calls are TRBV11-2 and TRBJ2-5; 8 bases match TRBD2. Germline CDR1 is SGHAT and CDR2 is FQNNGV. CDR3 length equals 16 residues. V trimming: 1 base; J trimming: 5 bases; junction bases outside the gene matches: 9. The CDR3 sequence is CASSLVPGLEGETQYF. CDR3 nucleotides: TGTGCCAGCAGCTTAGTACCGGGACTAGAGGGGGAGACCCAGTACTTC.

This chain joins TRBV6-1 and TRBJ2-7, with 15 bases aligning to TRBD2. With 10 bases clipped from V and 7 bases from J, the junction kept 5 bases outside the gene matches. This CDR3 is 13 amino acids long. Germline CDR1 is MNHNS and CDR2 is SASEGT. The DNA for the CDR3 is TGTGCCAACTCGGGACTAGCGGGAGGTGAGCAGTACTTC. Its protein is CANSGLAGGEQYF.

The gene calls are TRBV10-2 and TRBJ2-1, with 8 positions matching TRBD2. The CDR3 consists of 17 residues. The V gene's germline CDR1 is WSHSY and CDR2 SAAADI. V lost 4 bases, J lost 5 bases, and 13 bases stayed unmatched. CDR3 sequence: CASSARGGSWEDNEQFF. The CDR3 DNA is TGCGCCAGCAGTGCCCGGGGGGGCTCGTGGGAGGACAATGAGCAGTTCTTC.

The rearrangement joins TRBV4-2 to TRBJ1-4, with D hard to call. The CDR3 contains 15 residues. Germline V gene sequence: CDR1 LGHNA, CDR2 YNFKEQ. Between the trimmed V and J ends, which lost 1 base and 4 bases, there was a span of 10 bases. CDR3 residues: CASSQAGSVNEKLFF. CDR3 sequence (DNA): TGTGCCAGCAGCCAAGCCGGGTCAGTTAATGAAAAACTGTTTTTT.

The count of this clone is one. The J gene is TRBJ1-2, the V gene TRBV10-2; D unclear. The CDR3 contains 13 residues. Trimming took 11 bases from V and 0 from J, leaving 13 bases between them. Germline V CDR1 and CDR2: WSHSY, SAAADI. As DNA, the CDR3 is TGCGCCGCGGGGTCTCTCGCTAACTATGGCTACACCTTC. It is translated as CAAGSLANYGYTF.